The 32 T cell receptor beta chains below were found in one sample sequenced in a study of blood T cell repertoires in COVID-19. Profiled with immunoSEQ multiplex PCR; TCRdb holds only in-frame clones, not every one. The sample yields 70,000 to 100,000 clones, about 71% seen once. Sequenced sample: peripheral blood. The receptor set was obtained from a woman aged 45-65 years with acute or convalescent COVID-19.

The chain recombines TRBV28 with TRBJ1-5; D perhaps matches TRBD1 (6 bases). Deletions cut 10 bases from V and 3 bases from J, with 16 bases between. This CDR3 has 14 amino acids. From germline, CDR1 is MDHEN and CDR2 SYDVKM. CDR3 bases: TGTGCCACCCAAAGGGGGGGGAACAATCAGCCCCAGCATTTT. Its translation: CATQRGGNNQPQHF.

The V call is TRBV5-5, the J call TRBJ1-5; D is perhaps TRBD1 (5 bases). This CDR3 has 15 amino acids. V lost 4 bases and J lost 0, with 11 bases in between. The germline CDR1 and CDR2 sequences are SGHKS and YYEKEE (reference sequence). The CDR3, as DNA: TGTGCCAGCAGCCAGGGACTCTATAGCAATCAGCCCCAGCATTTT. Translation: CASSQGLYSNQPQHF. Drawing the rest from reference TRBV5-5 and TRBJ1-5, the complete variable domain is DAGVTQSPTHLIKTRGQQVTLRCSPISGHKSVSWYQQVLGQGPQFIFQYYEKEERGRGNFPDRFSARQFPNYSSELNVNALLLGDSALYLCASSQGLYSNQPQHFGDGTRLSIL.

The table lists this clone with a count of one. This rearrangement joins TRBV6-5 to TRBJ2-1; TRBD2 aligns across 9 bases. CDR1 and CDR2 (germline): MNHEY, SVGAGI. There are 15 residues in the CDR3. The trim removed 6 bases at V and 6 bases at J, leaving 9 bases unmatched. In DNA, the CDR3 is TGTGCCAGCAGGGAGAGCGGGGGGCCTTCCAATGAGCAGTTCTTC. Translation gives CASRESGGPSNEQFF.

This chain connects TRBV28 to TRBJ1-1; D not certain. The V end lost 3 bases, the J end lost 6 bases, and 5 bases lay between the germline ends. There are 11 residues in the CDR3. The germline gives CDR1 MDHEN, CDR2 SYDVKM. Written as DNA, the CDR3 is TGTGCCAGCAGTTTCGGGTCTGAAGCTTTCTTT. Encoded protein: CASSFGSEAFF.

The chain is built from TRBV3-1 (or the pseudogene TRBV3-2) and TRBJ2-2; 7 bases map to TRBD2. This CDR3 is 13 amino acids long. Germline V gene lookup returns CDR1 LGHDT and CDR2 YNNKEL (reference sequence). Trimming at V came to 7 bases and at J to 6 bases, leaving 5 bases not matched to a gene. The CDR3 region has the DNA TGTGCCAGCATGGAAGCGGGGTCCGGGGAGCTGTTTTTT. The encoded protein is CASMEAGSGELFF.

The J gene is TRBJ2-4, the V gene TRBV6-1, with 12 positions matching TRBD2. In germline, CDR1 is MNHNS, CDR2 SASEGT. V dropped 2 bases and J dropped 7; count of bases not matched to a gene: 6. The CDR3 contains 16 residues. The CDR3 DNA follows: TGTGCCAGCAGTGAACTAGCGGGGGGGCCTAGGAACATTCAGTACTTC. It translates to CASSELAGGPRNIQYF.

The chain joins TRBV15 to TRBJ1-1; a weak D match, TRBD1 (6 bases). Per germline, CDR1 LNHNV and CDR2 YYDKDF (reference sequence). The CDR3 is 13 residues long. Trimming pared 8 bases from V and 0 bases from J, leaving 10 bases between. This chain's CDR3 is CATSDRLNTEAFF. For the CDR3, the DNA is TGTGCCACCTCGGACAGATTGAACACTGAAGCTTTCTTT.

The CDR3 DNA reads as TGTGCCATCAGTGAGCCAGCCAGGACTTATGGCTACACCTTC. Protein product: CAISEPARTYGYTF. The chain has TRBV10-3 and TRBJ1-2; no definite D call. The ends were cut back, 2 bases at V and 5 bases at J, with 12 bases in the middle. CDR3 length: 14 amino acids. Germline CDR1 ENHRY, CDR2 SYGVKD.

This clone was counted a few times. This chain connects TRBV5-1 to TRBJ1-2, with no clear D. The CDR3 runs 14 residues. Germline CDR1 SGHRS, CDR2 YFSETQ. The V and J ends lost 2 bases and 1 base respectively, with 9 bases between them. The CDR3 loop reads CASSFDGVNYGYTF. Written as DNA, the CDR3 is TGCGCCAGCAGCTTTGACGGGGTTAACTATGGCTACACCTTC.

The chain couples TRBV6-5 to TRBJ1-1; 7 bases are shared with TRBD1. Germline V lookup: CDR1 MNHEY, CDR2 SVGAGI. The length of the CDR3 is 13 residues. Losses at the gene ends were 8 bases for V and 1 base for J; bases not matched to a gene: 4. This chain's CDR3 is CASGRTGNTEAFF. CDR3 DNA sequence: TGTGCCAGCGGCCGGACAGGGAACACTGAAGCTTTCTTT.

For the CDR3, the DNA is TGTGCCAGCAACGGGGGGAGCTCCTATAATTCACCCCTCCACTTT. Protein sequence: CASNGGSSYNSPLHF. The chain has TRBV2 and TRBJ1-6; weak D call: TRBD1 (5 bases). V lost 7 bases and J lost 0, with 10 bases in between. CDR1 is SNHLY and CDR2 is FYNNEI in the germline V gene. This CDR3 spans 15 amino acids.

CDR3 DNA: TGTGCCAGCAGTGAAGTGAATGTACAGGGCAATGAGCAGTTCTTC. Its protein product is CASSEVNVQGNEQFF. The chain carries TRBV2 and TRBJ2-1; possible D gene TRBD1, 6 bases. This CDR3 region has 15 residues. Trimming left V 1 base short and J 6 bases short, with 13 bases between. Germline loops: CDR1 SNHLY, CDR2 FYNNEI.

The rearrangement links TRBV7-2 to TRBJ2-7; D gene unclear. This CDR3 contains 11 residues. The V end was cut by 5 bases, the J end by 3 bases, with 5 bases between. Germline V gene sequence: CDR1 SGHTA, CDR2 FQGNSA. CDR3 protein: CASSINYEQYF. CDR3 DNA: TGTGCCAGCAGCATCAACTACGAGCAGTACTTC.

The chain joins TRBV2 to TRBJ2-5, with 10 bases that match TRBD2. V was pared by 3 bases and J by 4 bases, with 8 bases of the junction left unmatched. This CDR3 has 16 residues. CDR1 is SNHLY and CDR2 is FYNNEI in the germline V gene. The CDR3 DNA reads TGTGCCAGCAGTGAGCATAGCGGGGGGAATATAGAGACCCAGTACTTC. Encoded protein: CASSEHSGGNIETQYF.

This chain links TRBV29-1 with TRBJ2-7; D gene uncertain. Germline V gene sequence: CDR1 SQVTM, CDR2 ANQGSEA. The CDR3 consists of 11 residues. Trimming removed 0 bases at V and 3 bases at J, with 3 bases between. CDR3 sequence: CSVEDRYEQYF. In DNA, the CDR3 is TGCAGCGTTGAAGACCGCTACGAGCAGTACTTC.

The CDR3 DNA reads TGTGCCAGTAGTACGGTTTCCCTGAACACTGAAGCTTTCTTT. This sequence encodes CASSTVSLNTEAFF. V usage is TRBV19 and J usage is TRBJ1-1; no reliable D call. Between the trimmed V and J ends, which lost 4 bases and 0 bases, there was a span of 9 bases. CDR3 length: 14 residues. Germline V gene sequence: CDR1 LNHDA, CDR2 SQIVND (reference sequence).

The chain links TRBV4-2 to TRBJ2-2; 13 bases line up with TRBD2. CDR3 length: 16 amino acids. Losses at the gene ends were 3 bases for V and 5 bases for J; bases not matched to a gene: 3. Germline V CDR1 and CDR2: LGHNA, YNFKEQ. The CDR3 sequence: CASSQATSGGTGELFF. In nucleotides, the CDR3 is TGTGCCAGCAGCCAGGCGACTAGCGGGGGGACCGGGGAGCTGTTTTTT.

This chain connects TRBV9 to TRBJ2-3, with 8 bases that match TRBD2. The CDR3 contains 15 residues. Per the germline V gene, CDR1 is SGDLS and CDR2 is YYNGEE. V was clipped by 0 bases and J by 2 bases; unmatched bases: 2. CDR3 protein: CASSVEAGATDTQYF. The CDR3 DNA reads TGTGCCAGCAGCGTAGAAGCGGGAGCCACAGATACGCAGTATTTT.

This clone was observed a few times. The J gene is TRBJ1-2, the V gene TRBV27; TRBD1 is a possible D gene (6 bases). Trimming pared 6 bases from V and 4 bases from J, leaving 18 bases between. Germline V CDR1 and CDR2: MNHEY, SMNVEV (reference sequence). The CDR3 has 15 residues. In DNA form, the CDR3 reads TGTGCCAGCAGCCCTGGGGGCAGGTTCGTCTATGGCTACACCTTC. This encodes CASSPGGRFVYGYTF.

This chain links TRBV5-1 with TRBJ1-1; TRBD1 matches 7 bases. J lost 3 bases, V lost 0 bases, and 2 bases had no gene match. CDR1 is SGHRS and CDR2 is YFSETQ in the germline V gene. The CDR3 is 14 residues long. Here the CDR3 reads CASSLDRGHTEAFF. The CDR3 DNA reads TGCGCCAGCAGCTTGGACAGGGGACACACTGAAGCTTTCTTT. Filled out from reference TRBV5-1 and TRBJ1-1, the complete variable domain reads KAGVTQTPRYLIKTRGQQVTLSCSPISGHRSVSWYQQTPGQGLQFLFEYFSETQRNKGNFPGRFSGRQFSNSRSEMNVSTLELGDSALYLCASSLDRGHTEAFFGQGTRLTVV.

V gene TRBV7-9 combines with J gene TRBJ1-4; tentative D call: TRBD1 (6 bases). There are 15 residues in the CDR3. CDR1 is SEHNR and CDR2 is FQNEAQ in the germline V gene (reference sequence). V was pared by 2 bases and J by 5 bases, with 12 bases between. CDR3 sequence reads: CASSLSGTYNEKLFF. The CDR3 DNA sequence: TGTGCCAGCAGCTTATCCGGGACATACAATGAAAAACTGTTTTTT.

This clone was counted a few times. CDR3 nucleotides: TGTGCCAGCAGCTTGGGCAGGGTGAACACTGAAGCTTTCTTT. This sequence encodes CASSLGRVNTEAFF. The chain carries TRBV5-6 and TRBJ1-1; possibly TRBD1 for D (5 bases). Trimming took 0 bases from V and 0 from J, leaving 6 bases between them. Germline CDR1 and CDR2: SGHDT and YYEEEE. The CDR3 is 14 residues long.

The chain employs TRBV7-9 and TRBJ2-3; D is perhaps TRBD2 (5 bases). The CDR3 has 18 amino acids. The germline gives CDR1 SEHNR, CDR2 FQNEAQ (reference sequence). V shed 4 bases and J shed 0 bases, with 20 bases lying between them. The CDR3 sequence: CASSSPFGLLSSTDTQYF. In DNA, the CDR3 is TGTGCCAGCAGCTCCCCTTTCGGACTTCTTTCTAGCACAGATACGCAGTATTTT.

CDR3 DNA sequence: TGTGCCAGCAGCCGAGGACAGGGTGGCTTTTATGGCTACACCTTC. Residues: CASSRGQGGFYGYTF. The rearrangement links TRBV3-1 (or the pseudogene TRBV3-2) to TRBJ1-2, with 8 bases identical to TRBD1. In germline, CDR1 is LGHDT, CDR2 YNNKEL (reference sequence). This CDR3 has 15 residues. The trim removed 4 bases at V and 5 bases at J, leaving 9 bases unmatched.

The J gene is TRBJ2-5, the V gene TRBV7-9, with 15 bases fitting TRBD2. CDR3 length: 18 amino acids. The trim removed 5 bases at V and 5 bases at J, leaving 12 bases unmatched. Germline V gene sequence: CDR1 SEHNR, CDR2 FQNEAQ (reference sequence). The DNA of the CDR3 is TGTGCCAGCAGCCCCGGGACTAGCGGGGGGACTTGGCGGGAGACCCAGTACTTC. Protein product: CASSPGTSGGTWRETQYF.

This clone was seen only a few times. The rearrangement joins TRBV12-3 or TRBV12-4 to TRBJ2-7; D call uncertain. Between the trimmed V and J ends, which lost 6 bases and 0 bases, there was a span of 9 bases. The CDR3 is 13 residues long. The CDR3 DNA follows: TGTGCCAGCAGCCCGAGGCGCTCCTACGAGCAGTACTTC. This codes for CASSPRRSYEQYF.

J is TRBJ1-6 and V is TRBV6-6, with 8 bases lining up with TRBD1. The junction had 5 bases not matched to a gene; V was cut back by 4 bases and J by 3 bases. This CDR3 has 16 amino acids. Per germline, CDR1 MNHNY and CDR2 SVGAGI (reference sequence). DNA for the CDR3: TGTGCCAGCAGTTGGGTACAGGGGGACTATAATTCACCCCTCCACTTT. This gives the protein CASSWVQGDYNSPLHF.

This clone was seen many times. This chain links TRBV4-2 with TRBJ1-2, with D perhaps TRBD1 (5 bases). Trimming left V 1 base short and J 1 base short, with 13 bases between. The germline gives CDR1 LGHNA, CDR2 YNFKEQ. The CDR3 contains 16 residues. The CDR3 DNA follows: TGTGCCAGCAGCCAAGTGGGCAGGGTCGATAACTATGGCTACACCTTC. Protein: CASSQVGRVDNYGYTF.

This chain connects TRBV3-1 (or the pseudogene TRBV3-2) to TRBJ1-4; TRBD1 agrees at 7 bases. The CDR3 length is 14 residues. Trimming cost V 4 bases and J 10 bases; bases outside gene matches: 9. CDR1 LGHDT and CDR2 YNNKEL come from the germline V gene (reference sequence). The CDR3 DNA follows: TGTGCCAGCAGCCCGACAGGGCCCAAGGGAAAACTGTTTTTT. Protein: CASSPTGPKGKLFF.

This sequence joins TRBV6-1 and TRBJ1-1; no reliable D call. Germline V gene lookup returns CDR1 MNHNS and CDR2 SASEGT. Trimming took off 3 bases at V and 0 bases at J, with 11 bases between the two ends. This CDR3 spans 15 amino acids. The chain's CDR3 is CASSDMAMMNTEAFF. CDR3 coding DNA: TGTGCCAGCAGTGATATGGCAATGATGAACACTGAAGCTTTCTTT.

This clone has a handful of counts. The V gene is TRBV18, the J gene TRBJ1-1; D unclear. The CDR3 covers 13 residues. Trimming removed 3 bases from V and 3 bases from J, with 8 bases in between. Germline-derived CDR1 and CDR2 are KGHSH and LQKENI. Here the CDR3 DNA reads TGTGCCAGCTCACCTTACATTGACACTGAAGCTTTCTTT. It specifies CASSPYIDTEAFF. The entire variable domain, with the rest obtained from reference TRBV18 and TRBJ1-1, is as follows: NAGVMQNPRHLVRRRGQEARLRCSPMKGHSHVYWYRQLPEEGLKFMVYLQKENIIDESGMPKERFSAEFPKEGPSILRIQQVVRGDSAAYFCASSPYIDTEAFFGQGTRLTVV.

The V gene is TRBV9, the J gene TRBJ2-2, with 8 bases lining up with TRBD1. Trimming at V came to 1 base and at J to 1 base, leaving 6 bases not matched to a gene. The germline V gene has CDR1 SGDLS and CDR2 YYNGEE. This CDR3 region has 17 residues. CDR3 amino acids: CASSVTTGGQNTGELFF. In DNA, the CDR3 is TGTGCCAGCAGCGTAACTACAGGGGGACAGAACACCGGGGAGCTGTTTTTT.